The 9 T cell receptor beta chains given below trace back to one sample, sequenced in a study of blood T cell repertoires in COVID-19. Profiling relied on immunoSEQ multiplex PCR, and the TCRdb table lists in-frame clones only, not all of them. The sample consists of 65,000 to 70,000 clones, 79% of them appearing once. The sample taken for sequencing was peripheral blood. The receptors stem from a man aged 60 to 69 with acute or convalescent COVID-19.

V is TRBV9 and J is TRBJ1-2; 9 bases align to TRBD1. The CDR3 covers 20 residues. V was clipped by 0 bases and J by 2 bases; unmatched bases: 17. Germline V gene lookup returns CDR1 SGDLS and CDR2 YYNGEE. This chain's CDR3 is CASSVAYDGGGQGSNYGYTF. The DNA for the CDR3 is TGTGCCAGCAGCGTAGCTTATGACGGCGGCGGACAGGGGTCCAACTATGGCTACACCTTC.

The chain couples TRBV6-5 to TRBJ2-7, with 7 bases that match TRBD1. J lost 0 bases, V lost 5 bases, and 1 base had no gene match. Germline CDR1 reads MNHEY; CDR2 reads SVGAGI. The CDR3 spans 13 residues. DNA for the CDR3: TGTGCCAGCAGTCGACAGGGCTCCTACGAGCAGTACTTC. Its translation is CASSRQGSYEQYF.

This sequence joins TRBV6-5 and TRBJ2-5, with 7 nucleotides matching TRBD2. The CDR3 sequence is 13 residues long. With 9 bases clipped from V and 2 bases from J, the junction kept 6 bases outside the gene matches. Germline V gene data show CDR1 as MNHEY and CDR2 as SVGAGI. CDR3 sequence (DNA): TGTGCCAGATGGGGGGGGGTTCAAGAGACCCAGTACTTC. The encoded protein is CARWGGVQETQYF.

The rearrangement joins TRBV19 to TRBJ2-1; 8 nucleotides match TRBD2. Germline V gene sequence: CDR1 LNHDA, CDR2 SQIVND (reference sequence). The ends lost 5 bases at V and 14 bases at J; junction bases unmatched: 8. The CDR3 covers 12 residues. The CDR3 nucleotides are TGTGCCAGTAGTGCTACCGGGGGGGCCAAGTTCTTC. This sequence encodes CASSATGGAKFF.

The V gene is TRBV4-1, the J gene TRBJ1-5; 9 bases fit TRBD1. The V gene end was trimmed by 3 bases and the J gene end by 4 bases; junction bases not matched to a gene: 4. CDR3 size: 15 residues. Germline loops: CDR1 MGHRA, CDR2 YSYEKL. CDR3 coding DNA: TGCGCCAGCAGCCATCCCGGACAGGGGAATCAGCCCCAGCATTTT. It is translated as CASSHPGQGNQPQHF.

This chain links TRBV19 with TRBJ2-1, with 8 bases fitting TRBD1. Looked up from germline, CDR1 is LNHDA and CDR2 is SQIVND (reference sequence). The CDR3 totals 14 residues. J gave up 7 bases and V 4 bases, and 6 bases lay outside the gene matches. The CDR3 is CASSKDRVGNEQFF. The CDR3 DNA is TGTGCCAGTAGTAAGGACAGGGTGGGGAATGAGCAGTTCTTC.

The chain uses TRBV27 and TRBJ2-3; D gene uncertain. Germline V gene sequence: CDR1 MNHEY, CDR2 SMNVEV (reference sequence). V was shortened by 2 bases and J by 0 bases, with 9 bases between the two germline ends. This CDR3 is 15 amino acids long. CDR3 amino acids: CASSLRRLSTDTQYF. CDR3 nucleotides: TGTGCCAGCAGTTTAAGGCGGCTTAGCACAGATACGCAGTATTTT.

This chain links TRBV13 with TRBJ2-5; TRBD1 aligns across 9 bases. The CDR3 consists of 15 residues. The V segment lost 5 bases and the J segment 4 bases; nucleotides outside the gene matches: 8. Germline CDR1 reads PRHDT; CDR2 reads FYEKMQ (reference sequence). The chain's CDR3 is CASSRTGTGRETQYF. DNA for the CDR3: TGTGCCAGCAGCCGAACTGGGACAGGGCGAGAGACCCAGTACTTC. Based on the CDR3 plus reference TRBV13 and TRBJ2-5, the full variable domain is AAGVIQSPRHLIKEKRETATLKCYPIPRHDTVYWYQQGPGQDPQFLISFYEKMQSDKGSIPDRFSAQQFSDYHSELNMSSLELGDSALYFCASSRTGTGRETQYFGPGTRLLVL.

The chain employs TRBV7-2 and TRBJ1-5; D is unresolved. V was shortened by 1 base and J by 0 bases, with 7 bases between the two germline ends. The CDR3 loop spans 15 amino acids. Germline CDR1 reads SGHTA; CDR2 reads FQGNSA. CDR3: CASSLVGVSNQPQHF. CDR3 coding DNA: TGTGCCAGCAGCTTAGTTGGAGTTAGCAATCAGCCCCAGCATTTT. Using reference TRBV7-2 and TRBJ1-5 for the parts outside the CDR3, the full variable domain is GAGVSQSPSNKVTEKGKDVELRCDPISGHTALYWYRQSLGQGLEFLIYFQGNSAPDKSGLPSDRFSAERTGGSVSTLTIQRTQQEDSAVYLCASSLVGVSNQPQHFGDGTRLSIL.